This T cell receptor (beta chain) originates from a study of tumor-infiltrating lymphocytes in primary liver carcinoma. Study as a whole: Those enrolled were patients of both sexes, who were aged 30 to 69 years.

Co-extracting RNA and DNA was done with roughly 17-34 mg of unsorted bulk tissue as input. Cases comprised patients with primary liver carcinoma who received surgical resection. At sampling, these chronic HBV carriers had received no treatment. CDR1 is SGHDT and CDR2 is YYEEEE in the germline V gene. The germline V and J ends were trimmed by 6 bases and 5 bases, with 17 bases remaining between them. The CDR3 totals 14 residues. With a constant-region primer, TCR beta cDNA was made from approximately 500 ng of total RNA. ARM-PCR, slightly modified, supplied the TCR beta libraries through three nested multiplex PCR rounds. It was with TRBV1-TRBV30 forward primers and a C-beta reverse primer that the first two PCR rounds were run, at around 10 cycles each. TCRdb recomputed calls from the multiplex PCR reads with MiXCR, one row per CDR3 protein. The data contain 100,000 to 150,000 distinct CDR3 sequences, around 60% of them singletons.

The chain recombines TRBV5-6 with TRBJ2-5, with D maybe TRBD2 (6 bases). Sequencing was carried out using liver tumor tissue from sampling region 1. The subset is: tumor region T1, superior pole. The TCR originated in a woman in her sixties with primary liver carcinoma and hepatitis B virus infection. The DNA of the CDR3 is TGTGCCAGCAACACGGGACTGGGAATTGAGACCCAGTACTTC. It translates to CASNTGLGIETQYF.